This T cell receptor beta chain was sequenced for a study of CD8+ T cells in alopecia areata. Study information: Patients received oral tofacitinib, 5 to 10 mg twice daily, for moderate-to-severe alopecia areata. Tofacitinib was given for 6 to 18 months, then stopped for 6 months. Study-wide results and caveats: Among the cells sequenced in scalp samples are also the resident alphabeta T cells of normal skin.

RNA, once extracted, was reverse transcribed into cDNA for use as the sequencing template. Libraries were prepared by immunoSEQ multiplex PCR; TCRdb keeps only in-frame clonotypes and omits some of them. The sample records hundreds of thousands of clones, about two thirds being singletons. V dropped 1 base and J dropped 3 bases, with 13 bases sitting between them. Germline CDR1 reads GTSNPN; CDR2 reads SVGIG (reference sequence). The CDR3 spans 15 residues. In the case of this clone: No antigen is known for it.

This chain uses TRBV30 with TRBJ1-3; D not resolved. This sample comprised CD4+ T cells sorted from blood, obtained at week 0. The TCR was taken from a human donor with alopecia areata. CDR3 coding DNA: TGTGCCTGGAGTGGAAGTCGTGGGCTTGGAAACACCATATATTTT. This sequence encodes CAWSGSRGLGNTIYF.